The 32 T cell receptor beta chains in this list originate from one sample, sequenced in a study of beta chain features in type 1 diabetes. Findings and limits, study-wide: Shorter TCRB CDR3s, moderately but significantly so, marked every one of the four CD4+ subsets in Type 1 diabetes patients.

Expressed TCRB transcripts were sequenced after all isolated RNA was converted to cDNA. This table comes from immunoSEQ multiplex PCR, and its TCRdb copy is limited to in-frame clones, with some not included. The sample carries a few hundred thousand clones, 13% recorded once. The antigens for these receptors are not known. Sequencing was carried out using naive CD4+ T cells from blood. The receptors originated from a woman aged 18-30 years with type 1 diabetes.

This clone was counted only a few times. V is TRBV19 and J is TRBJ1-2; TRBD1 aligns across 8 bases. Trimming at V came to 2 bases and at J to 4 bases, leaving 3 bases not matched to a gene. This CDR3 is built from 14 residues. Germline CDR1 is LNHDA and CDR2 is SQIVND (reference sequence). In DNA form, the CDR3 reads TGTGCCAGTAGTATAATCCAGGGGGCCTATGGCTACACCTTC. Translating it yields CASSIIQGAYGYTF. Complete variable domain (other parts from reference TRBV19 and TRBJ1-2): DGGITQSPKYLFRKEGQNVTLSCEQNLNHDAMYWYRQDPGQGLRLIYYSQIVNDFQKGDIAEGYSVSREKKESFPLTVTSAQKNPTAFYLCASSIIQGAYGYTFGSGTRLTVV.

The rearrangement uses TRBV30 and TRBJ1-5; TRBD1 agrees at 9 bases. Germline V gives CDR1 GTSNPN, CDR2 SVGIG (reference sequence). CDR3 size: 15 residues. Losses at the gene ends were 0 bases for V and 5 bases for J; bases not matched to a gene: 5. The CDR3 DNA sequence: TGTGCCTGGAGTGTAAGGGACAGGGTGCATCAGCCCCAGCATTTT. Residues: CAWSVRDRVHQPQHF.

The chain employs TRBV5-1 and TRBJ2-1, with D possibly matching TRBD1 (6 bases). Germline CDR1 reads SGHRS; CDR2 reads YFSETQ. The V gene lost 4 bases and the J gene lost 7 bases, with 15 bases spanning the gap. The CDR3 consists of 14 residues. CDR3 in amino acids: CASSAGQFWNEQFF. The CDR3 DNA reads TGCGCCAGCAGCGCTGGACAGTTTTGGAATGAGCAGTTCTTC.

This clone turned up a few times. J is TRBJ2-7 and V is TRBV30; 7 bases are a match to TRBD2. Germline V gives CDR1 GTSNPN, CDR2 SVGIG (reference sequence). This CDR3 region has 15 residues. V trimming: 2 bases; J trimming: 0 bases; junction bases outside the gene matches: 7. CDR3: CAWSTPRTSSYEQYF. The CDR3 DNA reads TGTGCCTGGAGTACCCCTCGGACTAGCTCCTACGAGCAGTACTTC.

This clone appeared a few times. This rearrangement joins TRBV7-9 to TRBJ1-3; no clear D gene. The CDR3 is made up of 18 amino acids. Trimming left V 1 base short and J 0 bases short, with 16 bases between. Germline loops: CDR1 SEHNR, CDR2 FQNEAQ (reference sequence). CDR3 amino acids: CASSLVGSLYNSGNTIYF. Written as DNA, the CDR3 is TGTGCCAGCAGCTTAGTGGGGAGCCTTTATAACTCTGGAAACACCATATATTTT.

The genes are TRBV4-2 and TRBJ2-4; 7 bases are shared with TRBD1. The trim removed 2 bases at V and 6 bases at J, leaving 4 bases unmatched. The length of the CDR3 is 14 residues. Looked up from germline, CDR1 is LGHNA and CDR2 is YNFKEQ. The CDR3 nucleotides are TGTGCCAGCAGCCAAACGGGACAGTTAAACATTCAGTACTTC. This gives the protein CASSQTGQLNIQYF.

The CDR3 bases are TGTGCCAGCAGCTGGGGGGGGGAGACCCAGTACTTC. This translates into CASSWGGETQYF. The chain employs TRBV7-9 and TRBJ2-5; the match to TRBD2 covers 7 bases. Looked up from germline, CDR1 is SEHNR and CDR2 is FQNEAQ (reference sequence). The CDR3 contains 12 residues. Trimming took 4 bases from V and 5 from J; bases not matched to a gene: 1.

This clone was observed a handful of times. V and J are TRBV7-2 and TRBJ2-1; TRBD2 matches 10 bases. CDR1 SGHTA and CDR2 FQGNSA come from the germline V gene. V trimming: 1 base; J trimming: 4 bases; junction bases outside the gene matches: 10. The CDR3 has 18 residues. CDR3 sequence reads: CASSLGASGSLGYNEQFF. DNA of the CDR3: TGTGCCAGCAGCTTAGGGGCTAGCGGGAGTTTGGGGTACAATGAGCAGTTCTTC.

This clone came up a few times. J is TRBJ1-1 and V is TRBV7-9; 9 nucleotides align to TRBD1. Germline V gives CDR1 SEHNR, CDR2 FQNEAQ (reference sequence). The CDR3 extends over 14 amino acids. The junction had 2 bases not matched to a gene; V was cut back by 6 bases and J by 0 bases. The DNA of the CDR3 is TGTGCCAGCAGACAGGGGGCGGTGAACACTGAAGCTTTCTTT. Encoded protein: CASRQGAVNTEAFF.

The chain employs TRBV5-6 and TRBJ2-7, with a tentative D call TRBD2 (5 bases). The CDR3 length is 16 residues. In germline, CDR1 is SGHDT, CDR2 YYEEEE. The V and J ends lost 2 bases and 4 bases respectively, with 19 bases between them. In DNA, the CDR3 is TGTGCCAGCAGCTTCCTTAGCGTAGGGAGAGGTTACGAGCAGTACGTC. Its protein product is CASSFLSVGRGYEQYV.

V gene TRBV27 combines with J gene TRBJ1-2, with D tentatively TRBD1 (6 bases). This CDR3 has 13 residues. Trimming shortened V by 5 bases and J by 4 bases, and 11 bases separated the two germline ends. Germline loops: CDR1 MNHEY, CDR2 SMNVEV (reference sequence). The CDR3 coding sequence is TGTGCCAGCAGTCCTGGACAGTTCTATGGCTACACCTTC. This sequence encodes CASSPGQFYGYTF.

This clone was seen a few times. V usage is TRBV28 and J usage is TRBJ2-7; 8 nucleotides line up with TRBD2. This CDR3 contains 19 residues. V was pared by 4 bases and J by 0 bases, with 17 bases of the junction left unmatched. The germline CDR1 and CDR2 sequences are MDHEN and SYDVKM. Written as DNA, the CDR3 is TGTGCCAGCAGTTCTTATAGCGGGATCCCCTTCAGACCCTCCTACGAGCAGTACGTC. As protein: CASSSYSGIPFRPSYEQYV.

V and J are TRBV11-2 and TRBJ2-1, with TRBD2 matching over 12 bases. The CDR3 runs to 17 residues. With 4 bases clipped from V and 8 bases from J, the junction kept 12 bases outside the gene matches. The V gene's germline CDR1 is SGHAT and CDR2 FQNNGV. This CDR3 reads CASSSRLAGVLLDEQFF. CDR3 DNA sequence: TGTGCCAGCAGCTCCAGACTAGCGGGAGTTCTACTCGATGAGCAGTTCTTC.

The V gene is TRBV7-2, the J gene TRBJ2-2; a possible D gene is TRBD2 (5 bases). The CDR3 is 16 amino acids. Germline CDR1 and CDR2: SGHTA and FQGNSA. The V gene lost 1 base and the J gene lost 1 base, with 10 bases spanning the gap. CDR3 residues: CASSLGGSGNTGELFF. DNA of the CDR3: TGTGCCAGCAGCTTAGGAGGGAGTGGGAACACCGGGGAGCTGTTTTTT. Drawing the rest from reference TRBV7-2 and TRBJ2-2, the complete variable domain is GAGVSQSPSNKVTEKGKDVELRCDPISGHTALYWYRQSLGQGLEFLIYFQGNSAPDKSGLPSDRFSAERTGGSVSTLTIQRTQQEDSAVYLCASSLGGSGNTGELFFGEGSRLTVL.

The chain links TRBV18 to TRBJ2-3; 13 positions agree with TRBD2. The CDR3 loop spans 16 amino acids. Germline CDR1 reads KGHSH; CDR2 reads LQKENI. Losses at the gene ends were 5 bases for V and 6 bases for J; bases not matched to a gene: 8. The CDR3 spells CASSSPGLAGRDTQYF. In DNA form, the CDR3 reads TGTGCCAGCTCATCCCCGGGACTAGCGGGACGGGATACGCAGTATTTT.

This clone has just a few counts. The sample carries other DNA sequences with the same CDR3. The V gene is TRBV11-2, the J gene TRBJ2-5; TRBD1 matches at 10 bases. The CDR3 is 14 amino acids. Germline CDR1 and CDR2: SGHAT and FQNNGV. Losses at the gene ends were 5 bases for V and 2 bases for J; bases not matched to a gene: 2. The CDR3 spells CASSRDRGQETQYF. CDR3 nucleotide sequence: TGTGCCAGCAGCCGGGACAGGGGACAAGAGACCCAGTACTTC.

This clone was detected a few times. The rearrangement uses TRBV5-4 and TRBJ1-5; D gene ambiguous. Germline V lookup: CDR1 SGHNT, CDR2 YYREEE (reference sequence). V lost 4 bases to trimming and J lost 7 bases, with 12 bases between them. The CDR3 loop spans 13 amino acids. CDR3 sequence: CASSPSPGQPQHF. CDR3 nucleotide sequence: TGTGCCAGCAGCCCTAGTCCGGGACAGCCCCAGCATTTT. Using reference TRBV5-4 and TRBJ1-5 for the parts outside the CDR3, the full variable domain is ETGVTQSPTHLIKTRGQQVTLRCSSQSGHNTVSWYQQALGQGPQFIFQYYREEENGRGNFPPRFSGLQFPNYSSELNVNALELDDSALYLCASSPSPGQPQHFGDGTRLSIL.

This clone has more than one count but fewer than ten. This chain connects TRBV6-5 to TRBJ2-4; D ambiguous. V lost 4 bases and J 0 bases, leaving 10 bases between the germline ends. The CDR3 extends over 15 amino acids. Germline CDR1 MNHEY, CDR2 SVGAGI. The CDR3 spells CASSSPMRAKNIQYF. CDR3 coding DNA: TGTGCCAGCAGTTCCCCTATGCGAGCCAAAAACATTCAGTACTTC.

The chain couples TRBV6-6 to TRBJ1-5; perhaps TRBD1 as D (5 bases). Germline lookup yields CDR1 MNHNY and CDR2 SVGAGI (reference sequence). V lost 3 bases and J 2 bases, leaving 11 bases between the germline ends. This CDR3 has 15 amino acids. Here the CDR3 DNA reads TGTGCCAGCAGTTATGGGACTGGGGGCAATCAGCCCCAGCATTTT. This codes for CASSYGTGGNQPQHF.

This clone was seen a few times. The chain has TRBV2 and TRBJ2-7, with a possible D match to TRBD2 (5 bases). V was shortened by 6 bases and J by 6 bases, with 15 bases between the two germline ends. The CDR3 runs to 13 residues. The V gene's germline CDR1 is SNHLY and CDR2 FYNNEI. The CDR3 region has the DNA TGTGCCAGCAGGGCAGGCGGGTATACCGAGCAGTACTTC. As protein: CASRAGGYTEQYF. Complete variable domain (other parts from reference TRBV2 and TRBJ2-7): EPEVTQTPSHQVTQMGQEVILRCVPISNHLYFYWYRQILGQKVEFLVSFYNNEISEKSEIFDDQFSVERPDGSNFTLKIRSTKLEDSAMYFCASRAGGYTEQYFGPGTRLTVT.

A few counts support this clone. This chain uses TRBV5-1 with TRBJ1-1; maybe TRBD1 (6 bases). CDR1 is SGHRS and CDR2 is YFSETQ in the germline V gene. There are 14 residues in the CDR3. V was pared by 1 base and J by 1 base, with 8 bases between. CDR3 DNA sequence: TGCGCCAGCAGCTTGTCAGGGGAGAACACTGAAGCTTTCTTT. It is translated as CASSLSGENTEAFF.

The chain employs TRBV29-1 and TRBJ2-3; tentative D call: TRBD1 (5 bases). V was pared by 6 bases and J by 3 bases, with 13 bases between. Germline-derived CDR1 and CDR2 are SQVTM and ANQGSEA. The CDR3 runs to 13 residues. Here the CDR3 DNA reads TGCAGCGTCGTGATTTCAGGGACAGATACGCAGTATTTT. It translates to CSVVISGTDTQYF.

J is TRBJ2-3 and V is TRBV11-1, with D hard to call. Germline lookup yields CDR1 SGHAT and CDR2 FQDESV (reference sequence). The CDR3 runs to 13 residues. V shed 7 bases and J shed 4 bases, with 12 bases lying between them. CDR3 residues: CASTHTRSDTQYF. CDR3 coding DNA: TGTGCCAGCACCCATACCAGATCAGATACGCAGTATTTT.

In this sample, this clone turned up a few times. J is TRBJ2-1 and V is TRBV7-8; the match to TRBD2 covers 9 bases. This CDR3 spans 14 amino acids. The V gene end was trimmed by 1 base and the J gene end by 10 bases; junction bases not matched to a gene: 5. Looked up from germline, CDR1 is SGHVS and CDR2 is FQNEAQ. The CDR3 DNA reads TGTGCCAGCAGCTTAGTGGCGGGAGGGACGGAGCAGTTCTTC. The encoded protein is CASSLVAGGTEQFF.

The rearrangement links TRBV9 to TRBJ2-6; TRBD1 agrees at 9 bases. The ends lost 0 bases at V and 4 bases at J; junction bases unmatched: 5. This CDR3 has 17 residues. Germline values: CDR1 SGDLS, CDR2 YYNGEE. The CDR3 sequence is CASSVDRGQLGANVLTF. The DNA for the CDR3 is TGTGCCAGCAGCGTAGACAGGGGGCAGTTAGGGGCCAACGTCCTGACTTTC.

The V call is TRBV6-5, the J call TRBJ2-1; TRBD2 aligns across 10 bases. The V segment lost 0 bases and the J segment 6 bases; nucleotides outside the gene matches: 2. The germline V gene has CDR1 MNHEY and CDR2 SVGAGI. There are 15 residues in the CDR3. The CDR3 is CASSYSTSGTNEQFF. The CDR3 DNA reads TGTGCCAGCAGTTACTCAACTAGCGGGACCAATGAGCAGTTCTTC.

J is TRBJ2-6 and V is TRBV9, with D tentatively TRBD1 (6 bases). This CDR3 spans 17 amino acids. Trimming pared 2 bases from V and 1 base from J, leaving 13 bases between. The germline CDR1 and CDR2 sequences are SGDLS and YYNGEE. CDR3 amino acids: CASSVGGSLSGANVLTF. The CDR3 nucleotides are TGTGCCAGCAGCGTTGGGGGCTCCCTATCTGGGGCCAACGTCCTGACTTTC.

This clone occurred a few times. This chain links TRBV18 with TRBJ2-1; weak D call: TRBD1 (6 bases). The germline gives CDR1 KGHSH, CDR2 LQKENI. The CDR3 spans 12 residues. Trimming removed 3 bases at V and 15 bases at J, with 15 bases between. The CDR3 loop is CASSPQTGGWFF. The CDR3 DNA sequence: TGTGCCAGCTCACCTCAGACAGGCGGCTGGTTCTTC.

The chain couples TRBV5-1 to TRBJ1-2; possibly TRBD1 for D (5 bases). Germline assignment: CDR1 SGHRS and CDR2 YFSETQ. The V end was cut by 0 bases, the J end by 6 bases, with 12 bases between. The CDR3 length is 14 residues. The CDR3 sequence is CASSLGQFWNGYTF. The DNA of the CDR3 is TGCGCCAGCAGCTTGGGACAGTTCTGGAATGGCTACACCTTC.

This clone turned up a few times. V gene TRBV7-9 combines with J gene TRBJ1-1, with 9 bases lining up with TRBD1. Trimming removed 5 bases from V and 7 bases from J; junction bases left unmatched: 8. CDR1 and CDR2 from the germline V gene are SEHNR and FQNEAQ (reference sequence). The CDR3 spans 14 residues. The CDR3 nucleotides are TGTGCCAGCAGCGCCGGACAGGGGCTATATGAAGCTTTCTTT. Amino acid sequence: CASSAGQGLYEAFF.

This clone was seen a handful of times. J is TRBJ2-2 and V is TRBV9; possible D gene TRBD1, 6 bases. Trimming removed 0 bases at V and 0 bases at J, with 12 bases between. Per the germline V gene, CDR1 is SGDLS and CDR2 is YYNGEE. The CDR3 is 17 amino acids. The CDR3 coding sequence is TGTGCCAGCAGCGTAGGGGGGCGGTTCGCGAACACCGGGGAGCTGTTTTTT. It specifies CASSVGGRFANTGELFF. Complete variable domain (other parts from reference TRBV9 and TRBJ2-2): DSGVTQTPKHLITATGQRVTLRCSPRSGDLSVYWYQQSLDQGLQFLIQYYNGEERAKGNILERFSAQQFPDLHSELNLSSLELGDSALYFCASSVGGRFANTGELFFGEGSRLTVL.

This clone was recorded a few times. The rearrangement uses TRBV4-2 and TRBJ2-3, with 7 bases matching TRBD2. This CDR3 has 15 residues. Germline trimming cut 0 bases from V and 4 bases from J; bases unmatched to any gene: 4. From germline, CDR1 is LGHNA and CDR2 YNFKEQ. The CDR3 DNA follows: TGTGCCAGCAGCCAAGATAAGGCGGGAGCAGATACGCAGTATTTT. Protein product: CASSQDKAGADTQYF.